The source of this TCR beta chain is a study of blood T cell repertoires in COVID-19. From germline, CDR1 is SGHDT and CDR2 YYEEEE. The CDR3 sequence is 13 residues long. The V gene lost 2 bases and the J gene lost 2 bases, with 8 bases spanning the gap. Assignment of participants to cohorts was predicated upon participant-reported clinical history. Authors' processing steps: For nucleated cells, counts were estimated from reference gene primer amplification. Using immunoSEQ multiplex PCR, the repertoire was profiled, and TCRdb retains in-frame clones only, with some absent. V, J and clone size reflect that table, while D and trimming were determined from the DNA. This sample yields 350,000 to 550,000 clones, of which around 90% are seen a single time; about 2% belongs to the top ten.

The receptor comes from a woman under 30 with acute COVID-19. The sample consisted of PBMCs or T cells enriched from blood (not recorded which). This sequence joins TRBV5-6 and TRBJ2-7; no firm D call. Written as DNA, the CDR3 is TGTGCCAGCAGCTTAGGCCGGGCCTACGAGCAGTACTTC. Protein: CASSLGRAYEQYF.